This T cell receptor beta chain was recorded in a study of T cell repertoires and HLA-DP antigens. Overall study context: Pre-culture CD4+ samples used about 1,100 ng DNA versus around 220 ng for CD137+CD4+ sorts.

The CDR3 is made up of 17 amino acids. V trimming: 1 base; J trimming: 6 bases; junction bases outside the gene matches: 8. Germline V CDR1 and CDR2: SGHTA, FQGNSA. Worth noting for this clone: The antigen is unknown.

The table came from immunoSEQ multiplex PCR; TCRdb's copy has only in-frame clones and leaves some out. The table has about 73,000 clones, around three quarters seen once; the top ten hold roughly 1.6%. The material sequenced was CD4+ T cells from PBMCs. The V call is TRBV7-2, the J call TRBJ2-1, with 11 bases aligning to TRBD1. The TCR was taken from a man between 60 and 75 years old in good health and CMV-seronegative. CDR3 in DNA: TGTGCCAGCAGCTTAGGCCTGGCCGGGACAGGGGGCAATGAGCAGTTCTTC. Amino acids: CASSLGLAGTGGNEQFF.